The entry that follows covers one TCR beta chain sequence. The V and J ends lost 1 base and 4 bases, in that order; junction bases with no gene match: 2. The germline V gene has CDR1 LNHDA and CDR2 SQIVND (reference sequence). The CDR3 spans 15 residues. The data were taken from a study of PD-L1 blockade in urothelial cancer. Study background: Blood analysis took place 3 weeks (second dose) and 6 weeks after treatment start. Median blood clonality was roughly 0.074, with tens of thousands of unique TCRs.

The sample's time point: pretreatment peripheral blood. Patients suffered from locally advanced or metastatic urothelial carcinoma. The table came from immunoSEQ multiplex PCR; TCRdb's copy has only in-frame clones and leaves some out. Of about 56,000 clones in the sample, 65% to 90% were seen once. The sample consisted of PBMCs, taken around atezolizumab (anti-PD-L1) treatment. The sequence came from a man between 65 and 79 years old with urothelial cancer. The chain is built from TRBV19 and TRBJ1-4, with 8 bases matching TRBD1. The CDR3 bases are TGTGCCAGTAGTATAGCACAGGGGGTTAATGAAAAACTGTTTTTT. This sequence encodes CASSIAQGVNEKLFF. Full variable domain (rest looked up from reference TRBV19 and TRBJ1-4): DGGITQSPKYLFRKEGQNVTLSCEQNLNHDAMYWYRQDPGQGLRLIYYSQIVNDFQKGDIAEGYSVSREKKESFPLTVTSAQKNPTAFYLCASSIAQGVNEKLFFGSGTQLSVL.